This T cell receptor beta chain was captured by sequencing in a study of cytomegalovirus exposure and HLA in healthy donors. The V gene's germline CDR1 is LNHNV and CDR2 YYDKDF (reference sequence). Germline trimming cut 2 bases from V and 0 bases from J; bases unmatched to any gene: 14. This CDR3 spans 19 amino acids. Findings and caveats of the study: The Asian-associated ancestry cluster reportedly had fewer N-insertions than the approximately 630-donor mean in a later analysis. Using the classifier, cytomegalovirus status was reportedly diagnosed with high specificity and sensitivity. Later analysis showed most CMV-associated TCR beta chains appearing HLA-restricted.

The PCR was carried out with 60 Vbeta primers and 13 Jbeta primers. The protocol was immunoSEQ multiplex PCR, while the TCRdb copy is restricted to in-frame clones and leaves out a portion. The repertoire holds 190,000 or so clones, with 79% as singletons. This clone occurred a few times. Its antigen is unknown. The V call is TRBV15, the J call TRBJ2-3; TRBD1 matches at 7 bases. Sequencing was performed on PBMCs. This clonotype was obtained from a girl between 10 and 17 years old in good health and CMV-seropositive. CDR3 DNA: TGTGCCACCAGCAGATCCCTATTTAACAGGGGATTCAGCACAGATACGCAGTATTTT. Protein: CATSRSLFNRGFSTDTQYF.